The rows below give T cell receptor beta chains drawn from one sample of a study of OX40 agonist ivuxolimab in advanced cancers. The table came from immunoSEQ multiplex PCR; TCRdb's copy has only in-frame clones and leaves some out. The sample carries roughly 60,000 clones, around 80% recorded once. Here the sequenced sample was CD4+ or CD8+ T cells sorted from blood, taken in a trial of the OX40 agonist ivuxolimab. These receptor sequences come from an adult with an advanced solid tumor such as melanoma, head and neck, liver or kidney cancer. Each CDR3 is given with its conserved first and last residue. D genes are given only for firm matches. Size is stated for part of the rows, as once, few or many counts, or as a class when the clone is expanded.

v_call	d_call	clone_size	j_call	cdr3_aa	cdr3_nt
TRBV9	-	-	TRBJ2-5	CASSVTQGRWETQYF	TGTGCCAGCAGCGTAACCCAGGGGAGGTGGGAGACCCAGTACTTC
TRBV4-1	-	-	TRBJ1-3	CASSPGLLARLRNTIYF	TGCGCCAGCAGCCCCGGCCTCTTGGCCCGTCTTAGAAACACCATATATTTT
TRBV7-2	-	-	TRBJ1-4	CASSFSTRGEKLFF	TGTGCCAGCAGCTTCTCCACAAGAGGTGAAAAACTGTTTTTT
TRBV19	-	-	TRBJ2-2	CASSKGTQGNTGELFF	TGTGCCAGTAGTAAGGGGACCCAAGGAAACACCGGGGAGCTGTTTTTT
TRBV30	-	-	TRBJ2-7	CAWSFGELYEQYF	TGTGCCTGGAGTTTCGGGGAGCTCTACGAGCAGTACTTC
TRBV29-1	-	-	TRBJ2-1	CSGQRGDEQFF	TGCAGCGGACAAAGGGGGGATGAGCAGTTCTTC
TRBV10-3	TRBD1	-	TRBJ2-1	CAISPGTGYNEQFF	TGTGCCATCAGTCCCGGGACAGGGTACAATGAGCAGTTCTTC
TRBV5-1	TRBD1	-	TRBJ2-5	CASTTGGQETQYF	TGCGCCAGCACGACAGGGGGGCAAGAGACCCAGTACTTC
TRBV29-1	-	-	TRBJ1-1	CSELRRNTEAFF	TGCAGCGAACTTCGCCGGAACACTGAAGCTTTCTTT
TRBV11-1	TRBD1	-	TRBJ2-5	CASSRLTGAVGETQYF	TGTGCCAGCAGCCGCCTGACAGGGGCCGTGGGAGAGACCCAGTACTTC
TRBV28	TRBD1	-	TRBJ1-2	CASSFTGQGGYGYTF	TGTGCCAGCAGTTTTACCGGACAGGGAGGCTATGGCTACACCTTC
TRBV29-1	-	-	TRBJ2-2	CSVEFLLNTGELFF	TGCAGCGTTGAGTTTTTACTTAACACCGGGGAGCTGTTTTTT
TRBV11-3	-	-	TRBJ2-3	CASSLRSGFGMDTQYF	TGTGCCAGCAGCCTCCGGTCAGGGTTTGGTATGGATACGCAGTATTTT
TRBV5-8	-	once	TRBJ2-2	CASAEGTLYDTGELFF	TGTGCCAGCGCAGAGGGAACCCTTTACGACACCGGGGAGCTGTTTTTT
TRBV14	-	-	TRBJ2-7	CASSRISALYEQYF	TGTGCCAGCAGCCGAATCTCGGCGTTATACGAGCAGTACTTC
TRBV30	-	-	TRBJ1-2	CAGEGYGYTF	TGTGCCGGGGAGGGGTATGGCTACACCTTC
TRBV5-4	-	-	TRBJ2-6	CASRLNSGANVLTF	TGTGCCAGCAGACTAAACTCTGGGGCCAACGTCCTGACTTTC
TRBV18	-	-	TRBJ2-5	CASSPSSETQYF	TGTGCCAGCTCACCTAGTTCCGAGACCCAGTACTTC
TRBV5-1	TRBD2	-	TRBJ2-1	CASSLGGTRYEQFF	TGCGCCAGCAGCTTGGGTGGGACTAGATATGAGCAGTTCTTC
TRBV11-2	-	-	TRBJ2-5	CASSLLRGGETQYF	TGTGCCAGCAGCTTATTGCGCGGAGGAGAGACCCAGTACTTC
TRBV11-2	-	-	TRBJ2-7	CASSLWGGRYEQYF	TGTGCCAGCAGCTTGTGGGGGGGCAGATACGAGCAGTACTTC
TRBV25-1	TRBD1	-	TRBJ2-7	CASSNPGTGGYAYEQYF	TGTGCCAGCAGTAACCCCGGGACAGGGGGCTACGCCTACGAGCAGTACTTC
TRBV20-1	-	-	TRBJ2-1	CSGGYNEQFF	TGCAGTGGCGGTTACAATGAGCAGTTCTTC
TRBV5-1	-	-	TRBJ1-6	CASSLSVGTISPLHF	TGCGCCAGCAGCTTGTCTGTGGGAACGATTTCACCCCTCCACTTT
TRBV4-1	-	-	TRBJ2-7	CASSREKAAQEFEQYF	TGCGCCAGCAGCCGGGAGAAGGCAGCTCAGGAGTTCGAGCAGTACTTC
TRBV25-1	-	few	TRBJ2-7	CASRITGSYEQYF	TGTGCCAGCAGGATTACAGGGTCCTACGAGCAGTACTTC
TRBV11-2	TRBD1	-	TRBJ1-1	CASSLDAGTVNTEAFF	TGTGCCAGCAGCTTAGATGCCGGGACAGTGAACACTGAAGCTTTCTTT
TRBV27	-	-	TRBJ2-3	CASRSPLETQYF	TGTGCCAGCAGATCCCCTCTAGAGACGCAGTATTTT
TRBV5-6	-	-	TRBJ2-1	CASSLVSGTYNEQFF	TGTGCCAGCAGCTTGGTCTCAGGGACCTACAATGAGCAGTTCTTC
TRBV7-8	TRBD1	-	TRBJ2-1	CASSLRGATGTGSFF	TGTGCCAGCAGCTTAAGGGGGGCGACCGGGACAGGGTCGTTCTTC
TRBV6-1	-	-	TRBJ2-7	CASSEALRDYEQYF	TGTGCCAGCAGTGAAGCGCTCCGCGACTACGAGCAGTACTTC
TRBV27	TRBD1	-	TRBJ2-1	CASSLGSDRGTYNEQFF	TGTGCCAGCAGCTTAGGATCGGACAGGGGGACCTACAATGAGCAGTTCTTC
TRBV6-6	TRBD1	-	TRBJ1-2	CASSLRGDREYGYTF	TGTGCCAGCAGCCTAAGGGGGGACAGGGAGTATGGCTACACCTTC
TRBV6-1	-	-	TRBJ1-5	CASRGTNQPQHF	TGTGCCAGCCGCGGGACTAATCAGCCCCAGCATTTT
TRBV21-1	-	-	TRBJ2-7	CASSDPSGEDLYEQYF	TGTGCCAGCAGCGACCCGAGCGGGGAGGATCTCTACGAGCAGTACTTC
TRBV28	TRBD1	-	TRBJ2-5	CATTDRPETQYF	TGTGCCACTACGGACAGGCCAGAGACCCAGTACTTC
TRBV4-1	-	-	TRBJ2-1	CASSHPAWGTLQFF	TGCGCCAGCAGCCACCCGGCTTGGGGGACACTTCAGTTCTTC
TRBV6-5	TRBD1	-	TRBJ1-2	CASRRQGERGYGYTF	TGTGCCAGCAGGCGACAGGGCGAAAGGGGCTATGGCTACACCTTC
TRBV9	-	-	TRBJ2-3	CASSVGEHTQYF	TGTGCCAGCAGCGTAGGGGAACACACGCAGTATTTT
TRBV5-6	-	few	TRBJ2-7	CASSLLAGSYEQYF	TGTGCCAGCAGCTTGCTGGCGGGCTCCTACGAGCAGTACTTC
TRBV7-9	-	-	TRBJ1-1	CASSLGLGATEAFF	TGTGCCAGCAGCTTAGGACTGGGGGCCACTGAAGCTTTCTTT
TRBV2	-	-	TRBJ2-4	CASSEGGGGTRRNIQYF	TGTGCCAGCAGTGAAGGCGGTGGCGGGACCCGGAGAAACATTCAGTACTTC
TRBV27	TRBD1	once	TRBJ1-1	CASKLTAGGTEAFF	TGTGCCAGCAAGTTAACGGCAGGGGGTACTGAAGCTTTCTTT
TRBV7-9	-	few	TRBJ2-7	CASSLVGEQYF	TGTGCCAGCAGCTTAGTGGGAGAGCAGTACTTC
TRBV2	-	once	TRBJ1-4	CASSDGGELFF	TGTGCCAGCAGTGACGGGGGAGAACTGTTTTTT
TRBV11-2	-	-	TRBJ2-2	CASSLDRGITGELFF	TGTGCCAGCAGCTTAGATCGGGGTATCACCGGGGAGCTGTTTTTT
TRBV6-1	TRBD1	-	TRBJ2-5	CASSENRGETQYF	TGTGCCAGCAGTGAAAACAGGGGGGAGACCCAGTACTTC
TRBV4-2	-	-	TRBJ2-1	CASSLLTGGPNEQFF	TGTGCCAGCAGCCTCCTAACCGGGGGACCCAATGAGCAGTTCTTC
TRBV9	-	-	TRBJ1-3	CASSVAGNTIYF	TGTGCCAGCAGCGTAGCTGGAAACACCATATATTTT
TRBV30	TRBD1	-	TRBJ1-6	CAWSTGGRSPLHF	TGTGCCTGGAGTACAGGGGGAAGGTCACCCCTCCACTTT
TRBV19	TRBD1	-	TRBJ1-2	CASSISWAGGRDGYTF	TGTGCCAGTAGTATAAGCTGGGCAGGGGGACGGGATGGCTACACCTTC
TRBV28	-	-	TRBJ2-5	CASSLVRWAQYF	TGTGCCAGCAGTTTAGTTCGTTGGGCCCAGTACTTC
TRBV5-1	-	-	TRBJ2-5	CASSLVRETQYF	TGCGCCAGCAGCTTGGTTCGGGAGACCCAGTACTTC
TRBV5-8	-	-	TRBJ1-1	CASSRTQLNTEAFF	TGTGCCAGCAGTCGGACGCAATTGAACACTGAAGCTTTCTTT
TRBV2	TRBD2	-	TRBJ2-5	CASSVGELAGGRAETQYF	TGTGCCAGCAGTGTCGGGGAACTAGCGGGAGGGCGTGCAGAGACCCAGTACTTC
TRBV15	-	-	TRBJ2-5	CATGEETQYF	TGTGCCACCGGGGAAGAGACCCAGTACTTC
TRBV7-9	TRBD2	few	TRBJ2-5	CASSLVPAGEETQYF	TGTGCCAGCAGCTTAGTCCCAGCGGGAGAAGAGACCCAGTACTTC
TRBV7-9	TRBD2	once	TRBJ2-5	CASSYYGSGGGRNQETQYF	TGTGCCAGCAGCTATTACGGTAGCGGGGGTGGCAGGAACCAAGAGACCCAGTACTTC
TRBV30	TRBD2	-	TRBJ2-1	CAWRRSPSGGPSSYNEQFF	TGTGCCTGGAGAAGGTCACCTAGCGGGGGCCCAAGCTCCTACAATGAGCAGTTCTTC